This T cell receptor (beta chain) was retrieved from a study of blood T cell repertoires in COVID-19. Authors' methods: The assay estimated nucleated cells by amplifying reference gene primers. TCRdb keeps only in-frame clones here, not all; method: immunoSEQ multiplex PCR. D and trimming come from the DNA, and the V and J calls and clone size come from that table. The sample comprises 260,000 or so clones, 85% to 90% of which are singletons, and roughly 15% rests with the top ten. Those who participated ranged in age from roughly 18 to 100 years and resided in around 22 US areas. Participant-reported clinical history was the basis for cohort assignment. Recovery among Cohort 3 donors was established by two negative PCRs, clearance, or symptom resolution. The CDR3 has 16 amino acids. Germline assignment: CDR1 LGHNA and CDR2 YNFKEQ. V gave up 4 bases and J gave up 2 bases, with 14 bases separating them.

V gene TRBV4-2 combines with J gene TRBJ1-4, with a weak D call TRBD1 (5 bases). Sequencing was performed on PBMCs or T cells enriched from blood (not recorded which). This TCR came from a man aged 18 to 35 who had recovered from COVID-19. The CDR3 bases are TGTGCCAGCAGCCCAGCTTCCGGGACTACTAATGAAAAACTGTTTTTT. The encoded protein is CASSPASGTTNEKLFF.